This TCR beta chain was captured by sequencing in a study of cytomegalovirus exposure and HLA in healthy donors. Trimming at V came to 0 bases and at J to 1 base, leaving 8 bases not matched to a gene. The CDR3 totals 17 residues. From germline, CDR1 is MGHRA and CDR2 YSYEKL. The assay was immunoSEQ multiplex PCR, and TCRdb's table has in-frame clones only and misses some. The sample has more than 90,000 clones, about 91% seen once. V usage is TRBV4-1 and J usage is TRBJ1-1; 7 bases are shared with TRBD1. The clonotype comes from a man aged 18-30 years in good health and CMV-seronegative. Sequenced: PBMCs. The CDR3 spells CASSQDPNSGGNTEAFF. The CDR3 region has the DNA TGCGCCAGCAGCCAAGATCCCAATTCAGGGGGGAACACTGAAGCTTTCTTT.